The 32 T cell receptor beta chains below all came from one sample that was sequenced in a study of cytomegalovirus exposure and HLA in healthy donors. The PCR contained 60 Vbeta and 13 Jbeta primers. Here immunoSEQ multiplex PCR was the method, and the copy in TCRdb shows in-frame clones only, minus some. Among about 200,000 clones listed, approximately 79% were seen once. Sequencing input: PBMCs. The receptors come from a male donor in good health and CMV-seronegative.

The chain combines TRBV27 with TRBJ2-7, with D possibly being TRBD2 (6 bases). The ends were cut back, 2 bases at V and 2 bases at J, with 10 bases in the middle. Germline-derived CDR1 and CDR2 are MNHEY and SMNVEV (reference sequence). The CDR3 runs 14 residues. The CDR3 sequence is CASSLADYAYEQYF. The CDR3, as DNA: TGTGCCAGCAGTTTAGCGGACTATGCCTACGAGCAGTACTTC.

To note about this clone: Mismatch with germline at one junction end may stem from a read error. This sequence joins TRBV7-7 and TRBJ2-1, with 8 bases matching TRBD2. The CDR3 sequence is 16 residues long. Germline V gives CDR1 SSHAT, CDR2 FNYEAQ (reference sequence). The CDR3 loop is CASSVSSGRSYNEQFF. The CDR3 nucleotides are TGTGCTAGCAGCGTATCTAGCGGGCGCTCCTACAATGAGCAGTTCTTC.

The J gene is TRBJ2-7, the V gene TRBV7-7, with D perhaps matching TRBD2 (5 bases). Germline loops: CDR1 SSHAT, CDR2 FNYEAQ (reference sequence). The V end was cut by 6 bases, the J end by 0 bases, with 12 bases between. This CDR3 spans 14 amino acids. CDR3: CASSSDRDSYEQYF. CDR3 in DNA: TGTGCCAGCAGTTCCGACCGGGACTCCTACGAGCAGTACTTC.

This chain's CDR3 is CASSVGGGNSGNTIYF. As DNA, the CDR3 is TGTGCCAGCAGCGTAGGTGGGGGCAACTCTGGAAACACCATATATTTT. The V gene is TRBV9, the J gene TRBJ1-3; possible D gene TRBD1, 6 bases. Trimming took 0 bases from V and 0 from J, leaving 10 bases between them. In germline, CDR1 is SGDLS, CDR2 YYNGEE. The CDR3 totals 16 residues.

This clone was seen only once. The chain links TRBV4-2 to TRBJ1-1, with D tentatively TRBD1 (5 bases). The germline V and J ends were trimmed by 0 bases and 4 bases, with 9 bases remaining between them. Germline CDR1 reads LGHNA; CDR2 reads YNFKEQ. This CDR3 is built from 14 residues. In nucleotides, the CDR3 is TGTGCCAGCAGCCAAGACGGGGGAGTCACTGAAGCTTTCTTT. This sequence encodes CASSQDGGVTEAFF.

The chain recombines TRBV28 with TRBJ1-4, with a weak D call TRBD1 (5 bases). The CDR3 is made up of 16 amino acids. Trimming cost V 3 bases and J 4 bases, with 15 bases left between them. Per germline, CDR1 MDHEN and CDR2 SYDVKM. CDR3 coding DNA: TGTGCCAGCAGTTTCGGGCTTGCGGGGCTTAATGAAAAACTGTTTTTT. Translated: CASSFGLAGLNEKLFF.

J is TRBJ2-5 and V is TRBV30; D call uncertain. The V end lost 5 bases, the J end lost 5 bases, and 9 bases lay between the germline ends. CDR3 length equals 11 residues. Germline values: CDR1 GTSNPN, CDR2 SVGIG (reference sequence). The DNA of the CDR3 is TGTGCCTGGCTAGGCTTGGAGACCCAGTACTTC. As protein: CAWLGLETQYF.

The V and J genes are TRBV5-4 and TRBJ1-3; unclear D gene. This CDR3 contains 15 residues. Deletions cut 3 bases from V and 2 bases from J, with 12 bases between. From germline, CDR1 is SGHNT and CDR2 YYREEE (reference sequence). The chain's CDR3 is CASSYGKSTGNTIYF. CDR3 sequence (DNA): TGTGCCAGCAGCTATGGCAAGTCAACTGGAAACACCATATATTTT.

The rearrangement joins TRBV29-1 to TRBJ2-2; weak D call: TRBD2 (5 bases). CDR1 SQVTM and CDR2 ANQGSEA come from the germline V gene. The V end lost 8 bases, the J end lost 0 bases, and 13 bases lay between the germline ends. The CDR3 covers 14 residues. The DNA for the CDR3 is TGCAGCACCTCTCGGGGATCGAACACCGGGGAGCTGTTTTTT. This sequence encodes CSTSRGSNTGELFF.

This chain uses TRBV9 with TRBJ1-2; unclear D gene. Germline CDR1 reads SGDLS; CDR2 reads YYNGEE. Trimming pared 0 bases from V and 7 bases from J, leaving 4 bases between. This CDR3 has 11 residues. CDR3 coding DNA: TGTGCCAGCAGCGTAGGTAGTGGCTACACCTTC. Protein: CASSVGSGYTF.

This clone was detected once. The chain has TRBV19 and TRBJ1-5; D is possibly TRBD1 (6 bases). V lost 9 bases to trimming and J lost 2 bases, with 17 bases between them. The germline V gene has CDR1 LNHDA and CDR2 SQIVND (reference sequence). The CDR3 loop spans 15 amino acids. The CDR3 is CASRGVAGGNQPQHF. The CDR3 DNA is TGTGCCAGCAGGGGAGTGGCAGGCGGCAATCAGCCCCAGCATTTT.

The gene calls are TRBV20-1 and TRBJ2-7; D possibly corresponds to TRBD1 (5 bases). There are 11 residues in the CDR3. V lost 2 bases to trimming and J lost 7 bases, with 9 bases between them. From germline, CDR1 is DFQATT and CDR2 SNEGSKA (reference sequence). The CDR3 protein is CSARLPGEQYF. The DNA of the CDR3 is TGCAGTGCTAGATTACCAGGGGAGCAGTACTTC.

Written as DNA, the CDR3 is TGTGCCAGCAGCTCCCCGACAGGGGGCTCTGGAAACACCATATATTTT. It yields the protein CASSSPTGGSGNTIYF. The rearrangement links TRBV11-2 to TRBJ1-3; 9 bases map to TRBD1. Germline V lookup: CDR1 SGHAT, CDR2 FQNNGV. Trimming removed 4 bases from V and 0 bases from J; junction bases left unmatched: 4. The CDR3 spans 16 residues.

The chain couples TRBV4-3 to TRBJ2-7, with a weak D call TRBD1 (6 bases). There are 15 residues in the CDR3. V was clipped by 4 bases and J by 0 bases, with 13 bases between them. Germline V CDR1 and CDR2: LGHNA, YSLEER. The CDR3 DNA is TGCGCCAGCAGCCGAGTGACAGGCAGCTCCTACGAGCAGTACTTC. Translating it yields CASSRVTGSSYEQYF.

J is TRBJ1-6 and V is TRBV7-2, with 7 bases matching TRBD1. There are 16 residues in the CDR3. The V gene's germline CDR1 is SGHTA and CDR2 FQGNSA. With 7 bases clipped from V and 9 bases from J, the junction kept 15 bases outside the gene matches. CDR3 amino acids: CASNPRGNRGASPLHF. In DNA, the CDR3 is TGTGCCAGCAACCCCCGGGGGAACAGGGGAGCTTCACCCCTCCACTTT.

The rearrangement links TRBV29-1 to TRBJ2-2, with 7 bases that match TRBD1. This CDR3 has 14 residues. CDR1 and CDR2 from the germline V gene are SQVTM and ANQGSEA. V shed 7 bases, J shed 3 bases, and the junction held 8 bases outside the gene matches. The CDR3 DNA reads TGCAGCGCCCGAAGGGGGCAGGACACCGGGGAGCTGTTTTTT. Protein sequence: CSARRGQDTGELFF.

This chain joins TRBV7-2 and TRBJ1-2, with a weak D call TRBD1 (5 bases). The germline V gene encodes CDR1 SGHTA and CDR2 FQGNSA. The CDR3 is 15 residues long. Trimming removed 0 bases from V and 0 bases from J, with 8 bases in between. This CDR3 reads CASSLAAGTNYGYTF. The CDR3 nucleotides read TGTGCCAGCAGCTTAGCCGCAGGGACTAACTATGGCTACACCTTC.

Regarding this clone: A junction boundary mismatches the germline segment, possibly from a read error. This sequence joins TRBV5-1 and TRBJ1-1, with D tentatively TRBD1 (6 bases). The CDR3 sequence is 14 residues long. The germline CDR1 and CDR2 sequences are SGHRS and YFSETQ. The DNA of the CDR3 is TGCGCCAGCAGCTTGGACAGGGCGAACACTGGAGCTTTCTTT. Translation gives CASSLDRANTGAFF.

V gene TRBV15 combines with J gene TRBJ2-5; D might be TRBD2 (5 bases). This CDR3 is built from 13 residues. From germline, CDR1 is LNHNV and CDR2 YYDKDF (reference sequence). V lost 8 bases and J 0 bases, leaving 10 bases between the germline ends. CDR3 bases: TGTGCCACCGCCCGAGGGTACCAAGAGACCCAGTACTTC. Its protein product is CATARGYQETQYF.

The CDR3 reads CASRINAGDYEQYF. CDR3 in DNA: TGTGCCAGCAGAATAAACGCAGGGGACTACGAGCAGTACTTC. The chain has TRBV28 and TRBJ2-7; D is possibly TRBD1 (6 bases). CDR1 is MDHEN and CDR2 is SYDVKM in the germline V gene. Deletions cut 6 bases from V and 3 bases from J, with 15 bases between. The CDR3 sequence is 14 residues long.

This chain links TRBV5-1 with TRBJ2-7; 9 bases line up with TRBD1. The junction had 7 bases not matched to a gene; V was cut back by 4 bases and J by 2 bases. The CDR3 is 15 residues long. Germline-derived CDR1 and CDR2 are SGHRS and YFSETQ. CDR3 DNA sequence: TGCGCCAGCAGCCGATCCCGGACAGGGGCCTACGAGCAGTACTTC. Residues: CASSRSRTGAYEQYF.

The chain combines TRBV6-6 with TRBJ1-3, with D unresolved. The CDR3 runs 14 residues. Per germline, CDR1 MNHNY and CDR2 SVGAGI (reference sequence). V gave up 7 bases and J gave up 8 bases, with 18 bases separating them. CDR3 region: CASILGVGSYTIYF. CDR3 sequence (DNA): TGTGCCAGCATCCTAGGCGTCGGCTCTTACACCATATATTTT.

This clone has only a few counts. The chain links TRBV14 to TRBJ2-7, with 8 bases identical to TRBD2. Germline CDR1 SGHDN, CDR2 FVKESK. This CDR3 comprises 16 residues. The junction had 7 bases not matched to a gene; V was cut back by 1 base and J by 2 bases. CDR3 residues: CASSQVRASGPYEQYF. The DNA for the CDR3 is TGTGCCAGCAGCCAAGTCCGAGCTAGCGGGCCCTACGAGCAGTACTTC.

This chain connects TRBV5-1 to TRBJ1-1; 8 nucleotides align to TRBD1. CDR1 and CDR2 from the germline V gene are SGHRS and YFSETQ. This CDR3 comprises 16 residues. V gave up 4 bases and J gave up 0 bases; unmatched junction bases: 8. CDR3: CASSGGQGAMNTEAFF. The CDR3 nucleotides are TGCGCCAGCAGCGGTGGACAGGGCGCCATGAACACTGAAGCTTTCTTT.

The V and J genes are TRBV28 and TRBJ2-1; a weak D match, TRBD2 (5 bases). The CDR3 consists of 16 residues. V shed 1 base and J shed 1 base, with 11 bases lying between them. Germline V CDR1 and CDR2: MDHEN, SYDVKM. The CDR3 bases are TGTGCCAGCAGTTTATACGGGGTGACGTCCTACAATGAGCAGTTCTTC. Its protein product is CASSLYGVTSYNEQFF.

The CDR3 reads CASSFSGRDQETQYF. The CDR3 nucleotides read TGCGCCAGCAGCTTTAGCGGGAGGGACCAAGAGACCCAGTACTTC. The chain is built from TRBV5-1 and TRBJ2-5, with 11 nucleotides matching TRBD2. The CDR3 totals 15 residues. The V gene end was trimmed by 2 bases and the J gene end by 0 bases; junction bases not matched to a gene: 0. Germline CDR1 SGHRS, CDR2 YFSETQ.

The chain carries TRBV11-2 and TRBJ2-1; D uncertain. V lost 0 bases and J lost 2, with 8 bases in between. The CDR3 extends over 15 amino acids. Looked up from germline, CDR1 is SGHAT and CDR2 is FQNNGV. CDR3 nucleotides: TGTGCCAGCAGCTTAGAGGTGCAGGCCTACAATGAGCAGTTCTTC. Amino acids: CASSLEVQAYNEQFF.

Written as DNA, the CDR3 is TGTGCCAGCAGGTCCCGGGAGGCCAGGAATGAGCAGTTCTTC. The encoded protein is CASRSREARNEQFF. The chain links TRBV7-2 to TRBJ2-1, with TRBD2 identical over 7 bases. V was clipped by 6 bases and J by 7 bases; unmatched bases: 9. Germline values: CDR1 SGHTA, CDR2 FQGNSA. This CDR3 has 14 residues.

The rearrangement uses TRBV18 and TRBJ2-3; no clear D gene. Germline CDR1 KGHSH, CDR2 LQKENI. The length of the CDR3 is 13 residues. Trimming took 2 bases from V and 2 from J, leaving 5 bases between them. The CDR3 here is CASSPGTTDTQYF. The CDR3 nucleotides are TGTGCCAGCTCACCAGGCACCACAGATACGCAGTATTTT.

V usage is TRBV9 and J usage is TRBJ2-3; TRBD2 agrees at 7 bases. The CDR3 loop spans 13 amino acids. Germline assignment: CDR1 SGDLS and CDR2 YYNGEE. Losses at the gene ends were 4 bases for V and 4 bases for J; bases not matched to a gene: 3. CDR3 in DNA: TGTGCCAGCAGCCTTGCGGGGGCAGATACGCAGTATTTT. Encoded protein: CASSLAGADTQYF.

The chain joins TRBV6-5 to TRBJ1-4, with 9 bases lining up with TRBD1. Germline V gene sequence: CDR1 MNHEY, CDR2 SVGAGI. Trimming at V came to 2 bases and at J to 2 bases, leaving 0 bases not matched to a gene. This CDR3 is built from 15 residues. For the CDR3, the DNA is TGTGCCAGCAGTTACGACAGGGGGACTAATGAAAAACTGTTTTTT. The encoded protein is CASSYDRGTNEKLFF.

This clone was seen a single time. The chain carries TRBV5-4 and TRBJ1-5; D not certain. This CDR3 spans 14 amino acids. V was shortened by 0 bases and J by 1 base, with 5 bases between the two germline ends. Germline V gives CDR1 SGHNT, CDR2 YYREEE (reference sequence). The CDR3 region has the DNA TGTGCCAGCAGCTTGGACAGAAGCAATCAGCCCCAGCATTTT. It is translated as CASSLDRSNQPQHF.